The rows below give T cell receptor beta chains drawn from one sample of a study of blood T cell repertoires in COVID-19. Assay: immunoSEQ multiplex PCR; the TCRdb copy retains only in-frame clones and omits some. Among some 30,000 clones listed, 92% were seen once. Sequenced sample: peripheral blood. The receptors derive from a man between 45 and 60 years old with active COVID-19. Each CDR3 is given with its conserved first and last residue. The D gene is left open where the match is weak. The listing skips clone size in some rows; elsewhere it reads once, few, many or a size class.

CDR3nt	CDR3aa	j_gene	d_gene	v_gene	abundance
TGTGCCACGGGTGCTAGCGCCGGGACCCAGTACTTC	CATGASAGTQYF	TRBJ2-5	NA	TRBV2	NA
TGCAGCGTCTCAGACGGAGTCGGCTACGAGCAGTACTTC	CSVSDGVGYEQYF	TRBJ2-7	NA	TRBV29-1	NA
TGTGCCAGCAGCTTGGCGGGAGTTAATGAAAAACTGTTTTTT	CASSLAGVNEKLFF	TRBJ1-4	NA	TRBV5-6	NA
TGTGCCAGCAGCCGACAGGGGTATGGCTACACCTTC	CASSRQGYGYTF	TRBJ1-2	TRBD1	TRBV7-2	NA
TGTGCCAGCAGTGGACTAGCAGCAGATACGCAGTATTTT	CASSGLAADTQYF	TRBJ2-3	TRBD2	TRBV2	NA
TGTGCCAGCAGTGAGGTACAGGGGGGGGTTTCTGGCTACACCTTC	CASSEVQGGVSGYTF	TRBJ1-2	TRBD1	TRBV25-1	NA
TGTGCCAGCAGCCCGAGGACAGGGGCCCACTCCTACGAGCAGTACTTC	CASSPRTGAHSYEQYF	TRBJ2-7	TRBD1	TRBV7-9	NA
TGCGCCAGCAGTGGGGGGACAGCTTGGCGCGGTCACGACAATGAGCAGTTCTTC	CASSGGTAWRGHDNEQFF	TRBJ2-1	TRBD1	TRBV10-2	NA
TGTGCCAGCAGTTACTTACAGGGTAGGACTAATGAAAAACTGTTTTTT	CASSYLQGRTNEKLFF	TRBJ1-4	NA	TRBV6-6	NA
TGTGCCAGCTCACCGACGGACAGGGTGGGAACTGAAGCTTTCTTT	CASSPTDRVGTEAFF	TRBJ1-1	TRBD1	TRBV18	NA
TGTGCCAGCAGTTTCGGACTGGAAAAACTGTTTTTT	CASSFGLEKLFF	TRBJ1-4	NA	TRBV6-6	NA
TGTGCCAGCAGCAAGGGACACTTCTCCTACAATGAGCAGTTCTTC	CASSKGHFSYNEQFF	TRBJ2-1	NA	TRBV5-4	NA
TGTGCCAGCACCTGGGGACTAGCGCCTTACAATGAGCAGTTCTTC	CASTWGLAPYNEQFF	TRBJ2-1	TRBD2	TRBV11-2	NA
TGCGCCAGCAGCCGGCTAGCGGGAACCCGAGATACGCAGTATTTT	CASSRLAGTRDTQYF	TRBJ2-3	TRBD2	TRBV4-1	NA
TGCGCCAGCAGCTTGGCCTTCAACACCGGGGAGCTGTTTTTT	CASSLAFNTGELFF	TRBJ2-2	NA	TRBV5-1	NA
TGTGCCAGCAGCTTAGCTATGAGGGCGGTATCTGGAAACACCATATATTTT	CASSLAMRAVSGNTIYF	TRBJ1-3	NA	TRBV7-6	NA
TGTGCCAGCAGTTTCGGCCTAGCGGGAGGCGCCTCTTACGAGCAGTACTTC	CASSFGLAGGASYEQYF	TRBJ2-7	TRBD2	TRBV28	NA
TGTGCCAGCAGCTTGGTTCCTGGTAGCAACCACGAGCAGTACTTC	CASSLVPGSNHEQYF	TRBJ2-7	NA	TRBV5-6	NA
TGTGCCAGCAGTTTGTCCCAGGACAGGGGTAACTATGGCTACACCTTC	CASSLSQDRGNYGYTF	TRBJ1-2	TRBD1	TRBV6-6	NA
TGTGCCAGCAGTCCCCTACCTAGCACAGATACGCAGTATTTT	CASSPLPSTDTQYF	TRBJ2-3	NA	TRBV27	NA
TGTGCCAGCAGCCACACCCGCGGGACCTTTTTGGAGCTGTTTTTT	CASSHTRGTFLELFF	TRBJ2-2	NA	TRBV7-9	few
TGTGCCGGTGGAGATTTGAGGGATGAGCAGTACTTC	CAGGDLRDEQYF	TRBJ2-7	NA	TRBV30	NA
TGTGCCAGCAGCCTAGATCCGGGACTGGCCCCCGGGAGTTCCCGAGAGACCCAGTACTTC	CASSLDPGLAPGSSRETQYF	TRBJ2-5	NA	TRBV4-2	NA
TGTGCCAGCAGCCAGGGCATACGAACCTCTGGGGCCAACGTCCTGACTTTC	CASSQGIRTSGANVLTF	TRBJ2-6	NA	TRBV14	NA
TGTGCCAGCAGGGATGACAGGAGCTCCTACAATGAGCAGTTCTTC	CASRDDRSSYNEQFF	TRBJ2-1	NA	TRBV28	NA
TGTGCCAGCTCACCAAGTGACGGGGCCTACGAGCAGTACTTC	CASSPSDGAYEQYF	TRBJ2-7	NA	TRBV18	NA
TGTGCCAGCAGCCAAGATACAGGGGCCGATCCTCAAGAGACCCAGTACTTC	CASSQDTGADPQETQYF	TRBJ2-5	TRBD1	TRBV3-1/TRBV3-2	NA
TGTGCCAGCAGTCCACTCCCGGCGGGCGGTGCCGGCTACACCTTC	CASSPLPAGGAGYTF	TRBJ1-2	NA	TRBV28	NA
TGCGCCAGCAGTCAATCGGACCGGGATGACGGGGAGCTGTTTTTT	CASSQSDRDDGELFF	TRBJ2-2	NA	TRBV23-1	once
TGTGCCAGCAGTGAAAGAGGAGGCGGGAGATTCTACGAGCAGTACTTC	CASSERGGGRFYEQYF	TRBJ2-7	TRBD2	TRBV2	few
TGTGCCAGCAGCTCCCCCCTAGCGACAGGGTGGGGATCCTACGAGCAGTACTTC	CASSSPLATGWGSYEQYF	TRBJ2-7	NA	TRBV7-9	NA
TGTGCCAGCAGCCCCGACAGGGGGTCATACAATGAGCAGTTCTTC	CASSPDRGSYNEQFF	TRBJ2-1	TRBD1	TRBV13	NA